Reported below is one T cell receptor beta chain. Its antigen is undetermined. Researchers picked out CD4+ and CD8+ T cells from PBMCs by sorting. The V gene's germline CDR1 is SNHLY and CDR2 FYNNEI. The V end was cut by 0 bases, the J end by 2 bases, with 9 bases between. The CDR3 sequence is 15 residues long. The data were obtained in a study of CD8+ T cells in alopecia areata. As for the study in general: In an open-label trial, patients got 5 to 10 mg tofacitinib twice daily. Study-wide results and limits: Alopecia totalis/universalis scalp especially showed more expanded CD8+ clones than normal scalp. Among patients, TCR sharing was less clear than in mice, a difference possibly due in part to HLA diversity in the patient population.

Once RNA had been extracted, it was reverse transcribed into cDNA to act as the sequencing template. Data came from immunoSEQ multiplex PCR; TCRdb stores just in-frame clones and leaves some out. The repertoire holds roughly 120,000 clones, with roughly two fifths as singletons. The receptor was isolated from a human donor with alopecia areata. V is TRBV2 and J is TRBJ2-3; a possible D gene is TRBD1 (5 bases). Specimen: CD4+ T cells sorted from blood. The CDR3: CASSEAGQPTDTQYF. CDR3 in DNA: TGTGCCAGCAGTGAAGCGGGGCAACCCACAGATACGCAGTATTTT. Complete variable domain (other parts from reference TRBV2 and TRBJ2-3): EPEVTQTPSHQVTQMGQEVILRCVPISNHLYFYWYRQILGQKVEFLVSFYNNEISEKSEIFDDQFSVERPDGSNFTLKIRSTKLEDSAMYFCASSEAGQPTDTQYFGPGTRLTVL.